This TCR beta chain was retrieved from a study of T cell changes during pregnancy in multiple sclerosis. The J segment lost 6 bases and the V segment lost 3 bases, leaving 11 bases of the junction unmatched. Germline CDR1 is MGHRA and CDR2 is YSYEKL. The CDR3 consists of 16 residues. Only in-frame clones appear in the TCRdb table, and some are missing; sequencing was by immunoSEQ multiplex PCR. The sample consists of about 93,000 clones, 91% of them appearing once. The sequences come from peripheral blood, collected after pregnancy. The chain couples TRBV4-1 to TRBJ2-1; 7 bases align to TRBD1. The sequence derives from a female donor in good health, enrolled as a control in a pregnancy study. CDR3 in DNA: TGCGCCAGCAGCCACATTCCGGGACAGAGGATCAATGAGCAGTTCTTC. It encodes CASSHIPGQRINEQFF.